The 2 T cell receptor beta chains presented below share a single source sample, sequenced in a study of cytomegalovirus exposure and HLA in healthy donors. Primers included in the PCR were 60 Vbeta and 13 Jbeta primers. Clones were sequenced by immunoSEQ multiplex PCR, and TCRdb holds only the in-frame ones, with some missing. Of 40,000 to 55,000 clones listed, around three quarters are singletons. Material for sequencing was PBMCs. Source of these receptors: a man aged 25 to 40 in good health and CMV-seronegative.

V usage is TRBV5-1 and J usage is TRBJ2-2; 7 positions match TRBD1. Per the germline V gene, CDR1 is SGHRS and CDR2 is YFSETQ. This CDR3 comprises 15 residues. The J segment lost 1 base and the V segment lost 2 bases, leaving 2 bases of the junction unmatched. The CDR3 nucleotides read TGCGCCAGCAGCTTACGGACAGGGAACACCGGGGAGCTGTTTTTT. It translates to CASSLRTGNTGELFF.

V and J are TRBV14 and TRBJ1-1, with no clear D. The V and J ends lost 0 bases and 1 base respectively, with 12 bases between them. This CDR3 has 16 residues. Germline CDR1 is SGHDN and CDR2 is FVKESK. This chain's CDR3 is CASSQDRSEENTEAFF. The CDR3 DNA follows: TGTGCCAGCAGCCAAGATCGGTCGGAGGAGAACACTGAAGCTTTCTTT.